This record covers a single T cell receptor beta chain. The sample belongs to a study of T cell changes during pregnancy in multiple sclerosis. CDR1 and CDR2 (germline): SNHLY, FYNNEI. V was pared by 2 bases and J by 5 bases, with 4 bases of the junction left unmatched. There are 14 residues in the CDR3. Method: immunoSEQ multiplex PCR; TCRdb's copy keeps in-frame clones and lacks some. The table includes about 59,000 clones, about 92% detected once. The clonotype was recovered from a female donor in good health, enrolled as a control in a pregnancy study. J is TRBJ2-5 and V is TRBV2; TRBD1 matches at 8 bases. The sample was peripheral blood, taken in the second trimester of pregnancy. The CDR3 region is CASSERTGTETQYF. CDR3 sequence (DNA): TGTGCCAGCAGTGAACGGACAGGGACGGAGACCCAGTACTTC. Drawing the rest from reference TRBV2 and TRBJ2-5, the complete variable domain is EPEVTQTPSHQVTQMGQEVILRCVPISNHLYFYWYRQILGQKVEFLVSFYNNEISEKSEIFDDQFSVERPDGSNFTLKIRSTKLEDSAMYFCASSERTGTETQYFGPGTRLLVL.